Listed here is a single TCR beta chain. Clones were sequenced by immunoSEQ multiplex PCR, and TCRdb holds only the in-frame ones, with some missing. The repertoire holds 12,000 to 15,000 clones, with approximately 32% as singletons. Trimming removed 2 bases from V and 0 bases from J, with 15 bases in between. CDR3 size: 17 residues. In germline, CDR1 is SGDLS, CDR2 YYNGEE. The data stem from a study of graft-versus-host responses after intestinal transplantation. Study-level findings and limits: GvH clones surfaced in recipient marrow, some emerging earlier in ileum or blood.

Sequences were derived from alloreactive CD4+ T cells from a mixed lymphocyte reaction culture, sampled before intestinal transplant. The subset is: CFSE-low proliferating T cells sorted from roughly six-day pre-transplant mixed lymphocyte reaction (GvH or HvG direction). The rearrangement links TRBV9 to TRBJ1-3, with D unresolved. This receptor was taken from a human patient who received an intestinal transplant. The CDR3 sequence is CASSVGFQAISGNTIYF. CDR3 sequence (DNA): TGTGCCAGCAGCGTGGGATTTCAGGCTATCTCTGGAAACACCATATATTTT.